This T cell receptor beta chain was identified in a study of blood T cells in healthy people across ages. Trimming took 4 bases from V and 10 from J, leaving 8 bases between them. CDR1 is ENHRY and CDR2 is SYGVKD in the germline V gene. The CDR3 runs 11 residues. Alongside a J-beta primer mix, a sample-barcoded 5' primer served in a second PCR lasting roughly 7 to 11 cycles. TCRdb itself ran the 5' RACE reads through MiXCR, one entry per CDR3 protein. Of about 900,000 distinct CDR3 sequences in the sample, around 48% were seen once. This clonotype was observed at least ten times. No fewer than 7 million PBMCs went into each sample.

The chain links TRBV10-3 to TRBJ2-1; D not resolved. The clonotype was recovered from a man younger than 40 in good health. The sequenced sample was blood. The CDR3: CAISVGQEQFF. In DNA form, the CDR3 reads TGTGCCATCAGTGTAGGCCAAGAGCAGTTCTTC.